The 14 T cell receptor beta chains below were found in one sample sequenced in a study of blood T cell repertoires in COVID-19. The data were produced by immunoSEQ multiplex PCR, yet TCRdb's version contains in-frame clones alone and is incomplete. The top ten hold about 4.8% of the sample, which has roughly 120,000 clones, 85% to 90% seen once. The sequencing sample was made of peripheral blood. The receptors stem from a woman aged 45 to 65 with acute or convalescent COVID-19.

The V and J genes are TRBV4-1 and TRBJ1-5, with 7 bases aligning to TRBD1. There are 16 residues in the CDR3. V lost 0 bases, J lost 9 bases, and 11 bases stayed unmatched. CDR1 is MGHRA, CDR2 YSYEKL, per germline. The CDR3 nucleotides are TGCGCCAGCAGCCAAGAACCGGGACAGAACGTTCGGCCCCAGCATTTT. This sequence encodes CASSQEPGQNVRPQHF.

The count of this clone is one. The chain is built from TRBV19 and TRBJ2-6, with 9 bases lining up with TRBD1. This CDR3 has 17 amino acids. From germline, CDR1 is LNHDA and CDR2 SQIVND (reference sequence). The V and J ends lost 6 bases and 0 bases, in that order; junction bases with no gene match: 6. CDR3: CASRSQGAGSGANVLTF. CDR3 bases: TGTGCCAGTAGATCACAGGGGGCGGGCTCTGGGGCCAACGTCCTGACTTTC.

The rearrangement links TRBV7-2 to TRBJ2-1; TRBD2 aligns across 9 bases. The V gene's germline CDR1 is SGHTA and CDR2 FQGNSA. Trimming took 8 bases from V and 8 from J; bases not matched to a gene: 10. The CDR3 is made up of 14 amino acids. The CDR3 protein is CASSQGLALHEQFF. In DNA form, the CDR3 reads TGTGCCAGCTCGCAAGGACTAGCGTTACATGAGCAGTTCTTC.

The rearrangement uses TRBV6-2 or TRBV6-3 and TRBJ2-7, with 9 bases identical to TRBD2. The CDR3 runs to 15 residues. The V segment lost 2 bases and the J segment 3 bases; nucleotides outside the gene matches: 5. Germline values: CDR1 MNHEY, CDR2 SVGEGT. CDR3 nucleotide sequence: TGTGCCAGCAGTTACCTGACTAGCGGCCTCTACGAGCAGTACTTC. Its protein is CASSYLTSGLYEQYF.

This clone was recorded a few times. The rearrangement links TRBV19 to TRBJ1-5; D gene unclear. Trimming left V 4 bases short and J 1 base short, with 14 bases between. The CDR3 spans 16 residues. Germline assignment: CDR1 LNHDA and CDR2 SQIVND (reference sequence). CDR3 residues: CASSTGVEGSNQPQHF. CDR3 sequence (DNA): TGTGCCAGTAGTACGGGAGTCGAGGGAAGCAATCAGCCCCAGCATTTT.

The V gene is TRBV12-3 or TRBV12-4, the J gene TRBJ1-1, with TRBD1 matching 7 bases. CDR3 length: 13 residues. Trimming cost V 5 bases and J 4 bases; bases outside gene matches: 4. This CDR3 reads CASSHRGGTEAFF. CDR3 coding DNA: TGTGCCAGCAGTCACAGGGGTGGCACTGAAGCTTTCTTT.

This clone was counted a single time. The chain couples TRBV7-8 to TRBJ1-6, with TRBD1 matching over 7 bases. V trimming: 4 bases; J trimming: 6 bases; junction bases outside the gene matches: 12. From germline, CDR1 is SGHVS and CDR2 FQNEAQ. The CDR3 is 17 residues long. CDR3 protein: CASSSSFTGATNSPLHF. CDR3 nucleotide sequence: TGTGCCAGCAGCTCCTCATTTACAGGGGCTACTAATTCACCCCTCCACTTT.

The chain joins TRBV11-2 to TRBJ2-3; 10 bases fit TRBD1. Unmatched junction bases numbered 10, after V lost 8 bases and J lost 8 bases. The CDR3 is 14 residues long. Germline-derived CDR1 and CDR2 are SGHAT and FQNNGV. The CDR3 sequence: CASQFDGTGATQYF. The CDR3 nucleotides are TGTGCCAGCCAATTTGACGGGACAGGGGCTACGCAGTATTTT.

J is TRBJ2-2 and V is TRBV19; 7 bases are a match to TRBD1. V gave up 6 bases and J gave up 0 bases; unmatched junction bases: 10. CDR1 and CDR2 (germline): LNHDA, SQIVND (reference sequence). The CDR3 totals 17 residues. As DNA, the CDR3 is TGTGCCAGTAGATACCCGGGACAGAATTCGAACACCGGGGAGCTGTTTTTT. It encodes CASRYPGQNSNTGELFF.

The V and J genes are TRBV5-1 and TRBJ1-4; D unclear. CDR1 SGHRS and CDR2 YFSETQ come from the germline V gene. The germline V and J ends were trimmed by 2 bases and 6 bases, with 14 bases remaining between them. CDR3 length: 15 residues. In DNA form, the CDR3 reads TGCGCCAGCAGCTTTGCCGGGCCGCGGGATGAAAAACTGTTTTTT. Residues: CASSFAGPRDEKLFF.

The CDR3 region has the DNA TGTGCCAGCAGTTTAGCCCTCCCGGGACAGGGGGAGACCCAGTACTTC. This codes for CASSLALPGQGETQYF. The V and J genes are TRBV28 and TRBJ2-5, with TRBD1 identical over 10 bases. In germline, CDR1 is MDHEN, CDR2 SYDVKM. The CDR3 sequence is 16 residues long. After removal of 2 bases from V and 5 bases from J, the junction contained 8 bases not matched to a gene.

Details on this clone: Other nucleotide sequences from this sample produce the same CDR3. The chain employs TRBV6-5 and TRBJ1-2, with 9 positions matching TRBD1. V lost 6 bases to trimming and J lost 2 bases; unmatched junction nucleotides: 1. In germline, CDR1 is MNHEY, CDR2 SVGAGI. The CDR3 totals 13 residues. Written as DNA, the CDR3 is TGTGCCAGCAGGACAGGGGGAAACTATGGCTACACCTTC. It translates to CASRTGGNYGYTF.

This chain links TRBV19 with TRBJ1-5; tentatively, D is TRBD1 (5 bases). There are 15 residues in the CDR3. The germline V gene has CDR1 LNHDA and CDR2 SQIVND (reference sequence). V was clipped by 5 bases and J by 1 base, with 12 bases between them. This CDR3 reads CASSPGEGSNQPQHF. The CDR3 coding sequence is TGTGCCAGTAGTCCGGGAGAGGGGAGCAATCAGCCCCAGCATTTT. Combining the CDR3 with reference TRBV19 and TRBJ1-5 gives the whole variable domain DGGITQSPKYLFRKEGQNVTLSCEQNLNHDAMYWYRQDPGQGLRLIYYSQIVNDFQKGDIAEGYSVSREKKESFPLTVTSAQKNPTAFYLCASSPGEGSNQPQHFGDGTRLSIL.

This clone came up once. This chain links TRBV30 with TRBJ1-5; 8 bases are shared with TRBD1. This CDR3 has 15 amino acids. Germline loops: CDR1 GTSNPN, CDR2 SVGIG (reference sequence). V shed 2 bases, J shed 7 bases, and the junction held 10 bases outside the gene matches. CDR3 region: CAWSLGQGARQPQHF. The CDR3, as DNA: TGTGCCTGGAGTCTGGGCCAGGGGGCCCGACAGCCCCAGCATTTT.